This is a list of T cell receptor beta chains from one sample in a study of blood T cell repertoires in COVID-19. Some clones are missing from TCRdb's copy, which holds only in-frame ones; the method was immunoSEQ multiplex PCR. Of over 110,000 clones in the sample, roughly 84% were seen once. Sample: peripheral blood. The receptors come from a man aged 60 to 75 with active or convalescent COVID-19. Both conserved end residues are part of each CDR3. A D gene is named only where the DNA matches it firmly. The size of a clone is reported for some rows only, either as once, few or many, or as a class for expanded clones.

CDR3 | DNA | D | J | V | size
CASSPPNRKANYGYTF | TGTGCCAGCTCACCACCGAACAGGAAAGCTAACTATGGCTACACCTTC | NA | TRBJ1-2 | TRBV18 | NA
CASSIADNSNQPQHF | TGTGCCAGTAGTATAGCCGACAATAGCAATCAGCCCCAGCATTTT | NA | TRBJ1-5 | TRBV19 | NA
CASSLGGGETQYF | TGTGCCAGCAGCTTAGGGGGGGGAGAGACCCAGTACTTC | TRBD2 | TRBJ2-5 | TRBV7-2 | NA
CASSQVAGYNEQFF | TGCGCCAGCAGCCAAGTAGCGGGATACAATGAGCAGTTCTTC | TRBD2 | TRBJ2-1 | TRBV4-3 | NA
CASSTGTSGIVDEQFF | TGTGCCAGCAGCACCGGGACTAGCGGGATCGTTGATGAGCAGTTCTTC | TRBD2 | TRBJ2-1 | TRBV7-7 | NA
CASSLMGGGSPLHF | TGTGCCAGCAGTTTGATGGGCGGGGGTTCACCCCTCCACTTT | NA | TRBJ1-6 | TRBV27 | NA
CAWSVALGQVYTGELFF | TGTGCCTGGAGTGTCGCCCTTGGACAGGTTTACACCGGGGAGCTGTTTTTT | TRBD1 | TRBJ2-2 | TRBV30 | NA
CASSPGQPQETQYF | TGCGCCAGCAGCCCAGGACAGCCACAAGAGACCCAGTACTTC | NA | TRBJ2-5 | TRBV5-1 | few
CASSSRGEDTDTQYF | TGTGCCAGCAGCTCGCGGGGGGAAGACACAGATACGCAGTATTTT | TRBD2 | TRBJ2-3 | TRBV11-3 | NA
CASSLEGLTPYNEQFF | TGTGCCAGCAGCTTAGAGGGACTAACCCCCTACAATGAGCAGTTCTTC | TRBD2 | TRBJ2-1 | TRBV7-2 | NA
CASSYPTRGPSTEAFF | TGTGCCAGCAGTTACCCAACAAGGGGGCCCAGCACTGAAGCTTTCTTT | TRBD1 | TRBJ1-1 | TRBV6-2/TRBV6-3 | NA
CASSLEARGGGETQYF | TGCGCCAGCAGCTTGGAGGCTAGAGGAGGAGGAGAGACCCAGTACTTC | NA | TRBJ2-5 | TRBV5-1 | NA
CASSQGSGSYEQYF | TGCGCCAGCAGCCAGGGTAGCGGGTCCTACGAGCAGTACTTC | TRBD2 | TRBJ2-7 | TRBV4-1 | NA
CASGTGNTEAFF | TGCGCCAGCGGAACAGGAAACACTGAAGCTTTCTTT | NA | TRBJ1-1 | TRBV5-1 | NA
CASRPGQQNTEAFF | TGTGCCAGCAGGCCGGGACAGCAAAACACTGAAGCTTTCTTT | TRBD1 | TRBJ1-1 | TRBV6-5 | NA
CASTRDRGFNQPQHF | TGTGCCAGCACGAGGGACAGGGGGTTCAATCAGCCCCAGCATTTT | TRBD1 | TRBJ1-5 | TRBV6-5 | NA
CASSQGNRGNTEAFF | TGCGCCAGCAGCCAAGGTAACAGGGGGAACACTGAAGCTTTCTTT | TRBD1 | TRBJ1-1 | TRBV4-3 | NA
CASSPLLRRDRGYGYTF | TGTGCCAGCAGTCCGCTTCTCCGGCGTGACAGGGGATATGGCTACACCTTC | TRBD1 | TRBJ1-2 | TRBV27 | NA
CASSQDTGARYTF | TGCGCCAGCAGCCAAGATACAGGGGCTCGCTACACCTTC | TRBD1 | TRBJ1-2 | TRBV4-3 | NA
CASSFHYEQYF | TGTGCCAGCAGCTTCCACTACGAGCAGTACTTC | NA | TRBJ2-7 | TRBV13 | NA
CASSGEAGATNEKLFF | TGTGCCAGCAGCGGAGAGGCGGGGGCAACTAATGAAAAACTGTTTTTT | NA | TRBJ1-4 | TRBV9 | NA
CATSDVSGSHSYNEQFF | TGTGCCACCAGTGATGTTAGCGGGAGCCACTCCTACAATGAGCAGTTCTTC | TRBD2 | TRBJ2-1 | TRBV24-1 | once
CASSDPRGGYGYTF | TGTGCCAGCAGTGATCCCAGGGGTGGCTATGGCTACACCTTC | NA | TRBJ1-2 | TRBV6-1 | NA
CASSPGDTEAFF | TGTGCCAGCTCACCCGGGGACACTGAAGCTTTCTTT | NA | TRBJ1-1 | TRBV18 | NA
CSVGRLAFDNEQFF | TGCAGCGTTGGTCGACTAGCGTTCGACAATGAGCAGTTCTTC | TRBD2 | TRBJ2-1 | TRBV29-1 | NA
CASSLFGGMNTEAFF | TGTGCCAGCAGCTTATTTGGGGGGATGAACACTGAAGCTTTCTTT | NA | TRBJ1-1 | TRBV7-9 | NA
CASSQDSSGGKNEQFF | TGCGCCAGCAGCCAAGATTCTAGCGGGGGTAAAAATGAGCAGTTCTTC | TRBD2 | TRBJ2-1 | TRBV4-3 | NA
CASSLGRTGNSPLHF | TGTGCCAGCAGCCTAGGGAGGACAGGGAATTCACCCCTCCACTTT | TRBD1 | TRBJ1-6 | TRBV9 | NA
CASAEGQGIQPQHF | TGTGCTAGTGCCGAAGGACAGGGGATTCAGCCCCAGCATTTT | TRBD1 | TRBJ1-5 | TRBV12-5 | NA
CASSLGSPSMNTEAFF | TGTGCCAGCAGCTTAGGCTCCCCGAGTATGAACACTGAAGCTTTCTTT | NA | TRBJ1-1 | TRBV7-2 | NA
CASTRQGRTEAFF | TGTGCCAGCACGAGACAGGGGAGGACTGAAGCTTTCTTT | TRBD1 | TRBJ1-1 | TRBV3-1/TRBV3-2 | NA
CASSPSTATQETQYF | TGCGCCAGCAGCCCTTCGACAGCAACCCAAGAGACCCAGTACTTC | NA | TRBJ2-5 | TRBV5-1 | NA
CASRLTGLNYGYTF | TGTGCCAGTAGGTTGACAGGGCTCAACTATGGCTACACCTTC | TRBD1 | TRBJ1-2 | TRBV19 | NA
CASSYSPYDRITF | TGTGCCAGCAGTTACTCACCTTACGACAGGATCACCTTT | NA | TRBJ1-1 | TRBV6-5 | NA
CASSLSRGKPLHF | TGTGCCAGCAGCTTGTCCAGGGGCAAACCCCTCCACTTT | NA | TRBJ1-6 | TRBV5-8 | NA
CASRRGTGGPTNEKLFF | TGTGCCAGCAGGAGGGGGACAGGGGGCCCCACTAATGAAAAACTGTTTTTT | TRBD1 | TRBJ1-4 | TRBV11-2 | NA
CASSSDRGNQPQHF | TGTGCCAGCAGCTCCGACAGGGGAAATCAGCCCCAGCATTTT | TRBD1 | TRBJ1-5 | TRBV7-2 | once
CASSIVATEGQETQYF | TGTGCCAGTAGTATTGTGGCTACGGAGGGTCAAGAGACCCAGTACTTC | NA | TRBJ2-5 | TRBV19 | NA
CASSLTGSYGYTF | TGTGCCAGCAGCCTAACGGGGAGCTATGGCTACACCTTC | NA | TRBJ1-2 | TRBV7-2 | once
CASSWTGRQPQHF | TGTGCCAGCAGTTGGACAGGCAGACAGCCCCAGCATTTT | TRBD1 | TRBJ1-5 | TRBV6-2/TRBV6-3 | NA
CASSFAPIVPDTQYF | TGTGCCAGTAGTTTCGCACCGATAGTCCCAGATACGCAGTATTTT | NA | TRBJ2-3 | TRBV19 | NA
CASSRSVLATGNTIYF | TGCGCCAGCAGCCGATCGGTCCTCGCGACTGGAAACACCATATATTTT | NA | TRBJ1-3 | TRBV4-1 | NA
CASTPTGADGNEQFF | TGTGCCAGCACCCCGACAGGGGCGGATGGCAATGAGCAGTTCTTC | TRBD1 | TRBJ2-1 | TRBV6-4 | NA
CASSSGTEGTEAFF | TGCGCCAGCAGCTCCGGGACAGAGGGAACTGAAGCTTTCTTT | TRBD1 | TRBJ1-1 | TRBV5-1 | NA
CATSGNFGTGEQETQYF | TGTGCCACCAGTGGCAACTTCGGGACAGGAGAACAAGAGACCCAGTACTTC | TRBD1 | TRBJ2-5 | TRBV24-1 | NA
CASRRQGGTGELFF | TGTGCCAGCAGGCGGCAGGGTGGTACCGGGGAGCTGTTTTTT | NA | TRBJ2-2 | TRBV6-4 | few
CASSPPVPGGVGNTIYF | TGTGCCAGCTCACCACCGGTCCCAGGGGGAGTTGGAAACACCATATATTTT | TRBD1 | TRBJ1-3 | TRBV18 | once
CASSLAGGAHEQFF | TGTGCCAGCAGCTTGGCTGGTGGGGCCCATGAGCAGTTCTTC | NA | TRBJ2-1 | TRBV7-9 | NA
CASSLELRLNTEAFF | TGCGCCAGCAGCCTTGAGCTCCGGTTGAACACTGAAGCTTTCTTT | NA | TRBJ1-1 | TRBV4-1 | once
CASSRHSPGGNEQFF | TGCGCCAGCAGCCGCCACTCTCCAGGGGGCAATGAGCAGTTCTTC | TRBD1 | TRBJ2-1 | TRBV4-1 | NA
CASSGTGQGATGELFF | TGCGCCAGCAGCGGAACGGGACAGGGGGCTACCGGGGAGCTGTTTTTT | TRBD1 | TRBJ2-2 | TRBV5-1 | NA
CASSQTGTGYQPQHF | TGCGCCAGCAGCCAAACTGGGACAGGGTACCAGCCCCAGCATTTT | TRBD1 | TRBJ1-5 | TRBV4-1 | NA
CATSDDKGAGDYGYTF | TGTGCCACCAGTGACGATAAGGGAGCAGGGGACTATGGCTACACCTTC | NA | TRBJ1-2 | TRBV24-1 | NA